Below, one T cell receptor (beta chain) is given with its context. This clonotype was detected many times. It lacks a known antigen. Within one base of it there is no much larger clone, and no base qualities were kept. The library came from PCR. The sequencer listed for this sample is Illumina HiSeq 2500. Unique molecular identifiers were incorporated into TCR beta cDNA libraries to reduce PCR and sequencing biases. Approximately 500,000 cDNA molecules were obtained for every 1 to 10 million input T cells, so each molecule roughly corresponded to one T cell. The patient libraries were prepared and sequenced with the same protocol used for the earlier healthy control dataset. Samples belonging to the same batch were prepared together, multiplexed and sequenced on a shared HiSeq lane. On the authors' methods: MIGEC handled the raw barcoded reads, throwing out single-read molecular identifier groups before consensus assembly and CDR3 extraction. VDJtools was used for post-analysis of the clonotype tables, with diversity normalized by down-sampling every dataset to the smallest sample size. In repertoire overlap clustering, CDR3 amino acid sequences, but not nucleotide sequences, were matched to correct batch-related cross-sample contamination. In TCRdb, the public reads were trimmed at Q25 with fastp and aligned with MiXCR, with productive beta chains retained. Each entry merges the rows of one CDR3 protein and shows their most common DNA and genes. In this record, the V and J calls reflect TCRdb's handling and not the investigators' own analysis. The sample includes 150,000 to 200,000 distinct CDR3 sequences, with 30% observed a single time. Roughly 1.6% of the sample is held by the ten biggest clonotypes.

The germline V end is reduced by 5 bases and the J end by 5 bases; junction bases left unmatched: 11. In the germline V gene, CDR1 corresponds to MNHEY and CDR2 to SVGAGI. The CDR3, cysteine through phenylalanine, is 16 amino acids long. Solely the CDR3 DNA is kept, with 48 bases framed from the first base. To demonstrate the VDJtools post-analysis software, the study profiled TCR beta repertoires from the peripheral blood of about 13 young patients with multiple sclerosis. Multiple sclerosis patients were children and adolescents aged roughly 6 to 17 years. This entry is derived from a study of post-analysis software for immune sequencing data (dated by TCRdb to the mid-2010s). Turning to the overall study: Relapsing-remitting, secondary progressive and progressive-relapsing multiple sclerosis were recorded as disease courses, and subtype annotation was lacking for some patients. The patient repertoires were compared against about 10 previously published healthy control repertoires obtained from donors aged about 6 to 25 years. A subset of samples was prepared in parallel using single-end sample barcoding, then pooled and co-amplified after Illumina adapter ligation.

General study outcomes and caveats: The control group was slightly older than the multiple sclerosis patient group. Direct clustering with F measure showed strong co-clustering of samples prepared in the same batch, prompting a batch-effect correction. Roughly 5 TRBV segments, including TRBV5-6, TRBV5-1 and TRBV20-1, were significantly more frequent in patients than controls. Normalized Chao1 diversity was significantly lower in multiple sclerosis patients than controls, suggesting substantial peripheral T-cell clonal expansion.

The sequence joins TRBV6-5 to TRBJ2-5, with 10 central nucleotides matching TRBD1. This receptor was obtained from a girl aged 5 to 17 with multiple sclerosis. Specimen: blood. The nucleotide sequence reads TGTGCCAGCAGTCCCCTGACAGGGGGCGGCGGGGAGACCCAGTACTTC. This encodes CASSPLTGGGGETQYF.